Listed here are 28 T cell receptor beta chains from one sample, sequenced in a study of T cell changes during pregnancy in multiple sclerosis. Clones were read by immunoSEQ multiplex PCR, and TCRdb kept only the in-frame ones, dropping some. The sample lists 35,000 to 55,000 clones, roughly 90% occurring once. Sample: peripheral blood, taken in the second trimester of pregnancy. These receptors came from a female donor in good health, enrolled as a control in a pregnancy study.

The chain has TRBV20-1 and TRBJ1-1; weak D call: TRBD1 (6 bases). The V and J ends lost 7 bases and 10 bases respectively, with 16 bases between them. This CDR3 comprises 11 residues. Germline CDR1 and CDR2: DFQATT and SNEGSKA (reference sequence). The CDR3 DNA is TGCAGTGTCCGAACAGGGTATGGAGCTTTCTTT. Its translation is CSVRTGYGAFF.

The rearrangement links TRBV18 to TRBJ1-4; 7 bases are shared with TRBD1. CDR1 and CDR2 (germline): KGHSH, LQKENI. This CDR3 region has 17 residues. V shed 2 bases, J shed 0 bases, and the junction held 6 bases outside the gene matches. The CDR3 sequence: CASSPFQGDPTNEKLFF. The CDR3 region has the DNA TGTGCCAGCTCACCATTCCAGGGGGACCCAACTAATGAAAAACTGTTTTTT.

This chain uses TRBV5-5 with TRBJ2-7, with 7 bases that match TRBD1. Trimming at V came to 0 bases and at J to 1 base, leaving 7 bases not matched to a gene. Germline V gene data show CDR1 as SGHKS and CDR2 as YYEKEE (reference sequence). This CDR3 contains 16 residues. In DNA form, the CDR3 reads TGTGCCAGCAGCTTGGCCCCGACAGGGCCGTCCTACGAGCAGTACTTC. This sequence encodes CASSLAPTGPSYEQYF.

This clone is a singleton in its sample. The chain couples TRBV9 to TRBJ2-7, with D perhaps matching TRBD2 (6 bases). From germline, CDR1 is SGDLS and CDR2 YYNGEE. Trimming stripped 3 bases from V and 0 bases from J, with 13 bases between. The length of the CDR3 is 15 residues. The CDR3 region is CASSAGGGSSYEQYF. The CDR3 DNA follows: TGTGCCAGCAGCGCCGGGGGTGGCAGCTCCTACGAGCAGTACTTC.

This chain joins TRBV10-3 and TRBJ2-5, with 8 positions matching TRBD2. V shed 3 bases and J 3 bases; nucleotides not matched to a gene: 9. Germline CDR1 reads ENHRY; CDR2 reads SYGVKD. CDR3 length: 16 residues. The CDR3 DNA reads TGTGCCATCAGTGACCCTCGGGGGGGGACCAAAGAGACCCAGTACTTC. It codes for CAISDPRGGTKETQYF.

The chain is built from TRBV30 and TRBJ1-2, with 7 bases lining up with TRBD1. The CDR3 length is 13 residues. Germline-derived CDR1 and CDR2 are GTSNPN and SVGIG (reference sequence). The V and J ends lost 4 bases and 4 bases, in that order; junction bases with no gene match: 6. For the CDR3, the DNA is TGTGCCTGGACCCGGGACAGACTCTATGGCTACACCTTC. This sequence encodes CAWTRDRLYGYTF.

The rearrangement links TRBV6-5 to TRBJ2-7; TRBD1 might be the D (6 bases). The germline gives CDR1 MNHEY, CDR2 SVGAGI. Between the trimmed V and J ends, which lost 5 bases and 3 bases, there was a span of 8 bases. This CDR3 contains 12 residues. This CDR3 reads CASSQTGYEQYF. CDR3 nucleotide sequence: TGTGCCAGCAGTCAGACAGGCTACGAGCAGTACTTC.

The rearrangement joins TRBV7-2 to TRBJ2-3; 10 bases are shared with TRBD2. Germline V CDR1 and CDR2: SGHTA, FQGNSA. This CDR3 comprises 16 residues. The junction had 4 bases not matched to a gene; V was cut back by 1 base and J by 3 bases. The CDR3, as DNA: TGTGCCAGCAGCTTAGAAGCGGGGGGGCAGACAGATACGCAGTATTTT. This codes for CASSLEAGGQTDTQYF.

The CDR3 bases are TGCGCCAGCAGCCAAGATCTTACTAGCGGGAACTTACTAAGCGACGAGCAGTACTTC. Residues: CASSQDLTSGNLLSDEQYF. The genes are TRBV4-3 and TRBJ2-7, with 10 bases fitting TRBD2. The CDR3 loop spans 19 amino acids. CDR1 LGHNA and CDR2 YSLEER come from the germline V gene. V shed 0 bases, J shed 5 bases, and the junction held 16 bases outside the gene matches.

The sample holds a few counts of this clone. The chain joins TRBV4-2 to TRBJ1-1, with D possibly being TRBD1 (6 bases). The ends were cut back, 0 bases at V and 5 bases at J, with 10 bases in the middle. The CDR3 has 14 residues. Germline V gene data show CDR1 as LGHNA and CDR2 as YNFKEQ. The CDR3 sequence: CASSQDGRGTEAFF. CDR3 in DNA: TGTGCCAGCAGCCAAGACGGGAGGGGGACTGAAGCTTTCTTT.

V gene TRBV13 combines with J gene TRBJ2-5, with 9 bases identical to TRBD1. This CDR3 contains 13 residues. V lost 9 bases to trimming and J lost 5 bases; unmatched junction nucleotides: 7. The V gene's germline CDR1 is PRHDT and CDR2 FYEKMQ (reference sequence). CDR3 sequence (DNA): TGTGCCAGTGGGACAGGGAAACGGGAGACCCAGTACTTC. Its protein product is CASGTGKRETQYF.

The rearrangement links TRBV6-6 to TRBJ2-7; 13 nucleotides match TRBD2. The V and J ends lost 7 bases and 6 bases, in that order; junction bases with no gene match: 6. Germline V gene lookup returns CDR1 MNHNY and CDR2 SVGAGI (reference sequence). There are 14 residues in the CDR3. This CDR3 reads CASKLAGGPGEQYF. The CDR3 DNA sequence: TGTGCCAGCAAACTAGCGGGAGGGCCCGGCGAGCAGTACTTC.

V and J are TRBV5-8 and TRBJ2-2; TRBD1 matches 11 bases. The CDR3 spans 18 residues. J gave up 5 bases and V 7 bases, and 16 bases lay outside the gene matches. Germline CDR1 SGHTS, CDR2 YDEGEE. CDR3: CASGISLSGTGGTGELFF. In nucleotides, the CDR3 is TGTGCCAGCGGAATTAGCTTGAGTGGGACAGGGGGAACCGGGGAGCTGTTTTTT.

The chain links TRBV4-3 to TRBJ2-1; 8 bases match TRBD1. This CDR3 is 15 amino acids long. Germline V gives CDR1 LGHNA, CDR2 YSLEER. V shed 7 bases, J shed 4 bases, and the junction held 9 bases outside the gene matches. The DNA of the CDR3 is TGCGCCAGCACCTCAGGACAGGGTACGTACAATGAGCAGTTCTTC. It is translated as CASTSGQGTYNEQFF.

This clone is a singleton in its sample. V usage is TRBV19 and J usage is TRBJ2-1, with 11 bases identical to TRBD2. Trimming removed 3 bases from V and 6 bases from J; junction bases left unmatched: 4. The germline CDR1 and CDR2 sequences are LNHDA and SQIVND (reference sequence). The CDR3 sequence is 15 residues long. CDR3 loop: CASSIPSGGLNEQFF. CDR3 bases: TGTGCCAGTAGTATTCCTAGCGGGGGGCTCAATGAGCAGTTCTTC.

This chain links TRBV9 with TRBJ1-1, with D possibly being TRBD1 (5 bases). This CDR3 spans 15 amino acids. Looked up from germline, CDR1 is SGDLS and CDR2 is YYNGEE. Deletions cut 7 bases from V and 1 base from J, with 17 bases between. The CDR3 spells CASGTGVTPNTEAFF. CDR3 in DNA: TGTGCCAGCGGAACGGGGGTGACACCGAACACTGAAGCTTTCTTT.

This chain connects TRBV7-2 to TRBJ1-1; TRBD1 matches at 8 bases. The CDR3 has 14 residues. Trimming at V came to 7 bases and at J to 5 bases, leaving 9 bases not matched to a gene. CDR1 SGHTA and CDR2 FQGNSA come from the germline V gene. The CDR3 here is CASTPTGERTEAFF. As DNA, the CDR3 is TGTGCCAGCACCCCGACAGGGGAAAGGACTGAAGCTTTCTTT.

This chain connects TRBV6-5 to TRBJ2-7, with D perhaps matching TRBD2 (5 bases). The germline gives CDR1 MNHEY, CDR2 SVGAGI. The CDR3 contains 14 residues. V lost 3 bases and J lost 1, with 10 bases in between. The CDR3 DNA reads as TGTGCCAGCAGTTATGGGAGATCATCCTACGAGCAGTACTTC. Protein sequence: CASSYGRSSYEQYF.

The V and J genes are TRBV20-1 and TRBJ2-7; perhaps TRBD1 as D (6 bases). The germline V gene encodes CDR1 DFQATT and CDR2 SNEGSKA (reference sequence). The CDR3 is 11 residues long. The V end was cut by 5 bases, the J end by 3 bases, with 8 bases between. This chain's CDR3 is CSAPDSYEQYF. The CDR3 nucleotides are TGCAGTGCTCCGGACAGCTACGAGCAGTACTTC.

This sequence joins TRBV4-3 and TRBJ2-3; the match to TRBD2 covers 9 bases. The CDR3 covers 15 residues. The J segment lost 6 bases and the V segment lost 4 bases, leaving 8 bases of the junction unmatched. Germline-derived CDR1 and CDR2 are LGHNA and YSLEER. The CDR3 protein is CASSRIAGAGDTQYF. DNA for the CDR3: TGCGCCAGCAGCCGTATAGCGGGGGCAGGGGATACGCAGTATTTT.

This chain uses TRBV5-6 with TRBJ2-3, with 10 bases fitting TRBD2. CDR3 size: 17 residues. V shed 2 bases, J shed 1 base, and the junction held 7 bases outside the gene matches. Germline assignment: CDR1 SGHDT and CDR2 YYEEEE. The DNA for the CDR3 is TGTGCCAGCAGCTTTGCCAGCGGGGGGGCCGGCACAGATACGCAGTATTTT. Its translation is CASSFASGGAGTDTQYF.

The DNA for the CDR3 is TGTGCCAGCAGTGGTCAATTGGGACAGGGGGTAATACTAACTAATGAAAAACTGTTTTTT. Protein: CASSGQLGQGVILTNEKLFF. The chain is built from TRBV2 and TRBJ1-4; 11 positions agree with TRBD1. With V trimmed by 4 bases and J by 1 base, 14 bases remained unmatched. The germline V gene encodes CDR1 SNHLY and CDR2 FYNNEI. The CDR3 sequence is 20 residues long.

The V gene is TRBV7-2, the J gene TRBJ2-3; 13 bases agree with TRBD2. The CDR3 covers 16 residues. The V and J ends lost 5 bases and 2 bases, in that order; junction bases with no gene match: 4. The germline CDR1 and CDR2 sequences are SGHTA and FQGNSA. The CDR3, as DNA: TGTGCCAGCAGCGCGGGGACTAGCGGGATCACAGATACGCAGTATTTT. This encodes CASSAGTSGITDTQYF.

The chain is built from TRBV5-4 and TRBJ2-1; maybe TRBD2 (5 bases). V was trimmed by 3 bases and J by 9 bases, leaving 16 bases between them. The CDR3 covers 14 residues. Germline lookup yields CDR1 SGHNT and CDR2 YYREEE (reference sequence). The CDR3 is CASSYSAAVGEQFF. The CDR3 DNA reads as TGTGCCAGCAGCTATAGCGCAGCCGTAGGTGAGCAGTTCTTC.

The chain links TRBV19 to TRBJ1-1; a weak D match, TRBD1 (5 bases). Germline values: CDR1 LNHDA, CDR2 SQIVND (reference sequence). V was pared by 8 bases and J by 4 bases, with 20 bases between. This CDR3 is 15 amino acids long. Written as DNA, the CDR3 is TGTGCCAGTGGGCCAAGGGGTACTGTGGGCACTGAAGCTTTCTTT. Translating gives CASGPRGTVGTEAFF.

The count of this clone is one. The rearrangement uses TRBV7-9 and TRBJ2-7; 9 bases line up with TRBD1. The CDR3 contains 15 residues. The germline gives CDR1 SEHNR, CDR2 FQNEAQ (reference sequence). Trimming at V came to 7 bases and at J to 3 bases, leaving 10 bases not matched to a gene. The CDR3 nucleotides are TGTGCCAGCACCGTGGGACAGGGAATTTTCTACGAGCAGTACTTC. Translated, it gives CASTVGQGIFYEQYF.

In its sample, this clone was seen once. A junction boundary mismatches the germline segment, possibly from a read error. The gene calls are TRBV7-7 and TRBJ2-6, with D possibly being TRBD1 (6 bases). The CDR3 extends over 16 amino acids. Germline V lookup: CDR1 SSHAT, CDR2 FNYEAQ (reference sequence). The CDR3 reads CASSPLQGGGANVLTF. CDR3 sequence (DNA): TGTGCTAGCAGCCCCTTACAGGGTGGGGGGGCCAACGTCCTGACTTTC.

The sample holds a few counts of this clone. J is TRBJ1-2 and V is TRBV30; possible D gene TRBD1, 5 bases. Between the trimmed V and J ends, which lost 0 bases and 10 bases, there was a span of 9 bases. CDR3 length equals 11 residues. Per the germline V gene, CDR1 is GTSNPN and CDR2 is SVGIG (reference sequence). CDR3 sequence: CAWSVGVYYTF. The CDR3 nucleotides are TGTGCCTGGAGTGTAGGGGTGTACTACACCTTC.